This T cell receptor (beta chain) was obtained from a study of T cells in narcolepsy. Overall study: Donors had narcolepsy type 1 or type 2, or were healthy controls.

The germline V gene has CDR1 MDHEN and CDR2 SYDVKM. This CDR3 has 14 residues. The study's findings and limits: Blood of same and different patients, but not healthy controls, reportedly held recurring autoreactive clonotypes. Same-patient CSF and blood CD4+ T cell clonotypes included HCRT-specific and TRIB2-specific autoreactive ones.

As concerns this clone: Its antigen is undetermined.

This table comes from immunoSEQ multiplex PCR, and its TCRdb copy is limited to in-frame clones, with some not included. This table has more than 20,000 clones, about 82% appearing once. The specimen sequenced was memory (CD45RA-) CD4+ T cells from blood. This rearrangement joins TRBV28 to TRBJ1-1; tentative D call: TRBD1 (6 bases). This TCR came from a human donor in good health. DNA for the CDR3: TGTGCTTCCCAGGGGTCCCTTCGAGGTACTGAAGCTTTCTTT. Amino acids: CASQGSLRGTEAFF. The whole variable domain, remainder taken from reference TRBV28 and TRBJ1-1, is DVKVTQSSRYLVKRTGEKVFLECVQDMDHENMFWYRQDPGLGLRLIYFSYDVKMKEKGDIPEGYSVSREKKERFSLILESASTNQTSMYLCASQGSLRGTEAFFGQGTRLTVV.